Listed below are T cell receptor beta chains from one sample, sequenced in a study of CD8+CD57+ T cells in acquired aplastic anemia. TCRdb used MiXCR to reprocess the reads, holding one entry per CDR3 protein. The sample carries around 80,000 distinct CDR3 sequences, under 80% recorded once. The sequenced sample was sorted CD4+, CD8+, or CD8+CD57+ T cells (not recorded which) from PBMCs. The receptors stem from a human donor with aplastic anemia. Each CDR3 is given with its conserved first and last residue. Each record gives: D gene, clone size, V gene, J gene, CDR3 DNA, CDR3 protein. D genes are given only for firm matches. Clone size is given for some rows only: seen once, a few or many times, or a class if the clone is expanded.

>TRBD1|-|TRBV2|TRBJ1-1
TGTGCCAGCAAAACCGGGACAGCAAACACTGAAGCTTTCTTT
CASKTGTANTEAFF
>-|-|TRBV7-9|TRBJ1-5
TGTGCCAGCAGCACCGACGGTCAGCCCCAGCATTTT
CASSTDGQPQHF
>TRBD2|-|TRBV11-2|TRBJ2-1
TGTGCCAGCAGCCGAACTAGCGGGGTCTACAATGAGCAGTTCTTC
CASSRTSGVYNEQFF
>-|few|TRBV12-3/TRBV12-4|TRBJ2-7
TGTGCCAGCAGTCCCACAGGGTACAGCTCCTACGAGCAGTACTTC
CASSPTGYSSYEQYF
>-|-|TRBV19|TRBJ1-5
TGTGCCAGTAGACCAGGTATAGCGACACAGCCCCAGCATTTT
CASRPGIATQPQHF
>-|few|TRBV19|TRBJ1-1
TGTGCCAGTACAACAGGTAATACTGAAGCTTTCTTT
CASTTGNTEAFF
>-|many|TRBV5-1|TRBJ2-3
TGCGCCAGCAGCTTGGCCCTTGCTAGCCTTACCCAAGATACGCAGTATTTT
CASSLALASLTQDTQYF
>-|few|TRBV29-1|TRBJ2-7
TGCAGCGTAAAACTCGGGGAATCGTACGAGCAGTACTTC
CSVKLGESYEQYF
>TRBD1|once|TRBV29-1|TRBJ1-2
TGCAGCGTCGAGGGACAGGCGAGCTATGGCTACACCTTC
CSVEGQASYGYTF
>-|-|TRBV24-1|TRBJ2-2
TGTGCCACCAGTGACCAGGACAACACCGGGGAGCTGTTTTTT
CATSDQDNTGELFF
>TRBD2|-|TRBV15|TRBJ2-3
TGTGCCACCAGCAGAGGATGGGCGATAGCGGGAGCGAGCACAGATACGCAGTATTTT
CATSRGWAIAGASTDTQYF
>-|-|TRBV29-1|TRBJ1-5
TGCAGCGTTGATGAGGGAGGGGGCAATCAGCCCCAGCATTTT
CSVDEGGGNQPQHF
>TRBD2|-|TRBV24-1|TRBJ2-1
TGTGCCAGCAGTTTCGGGGGGTCCTGCAATGAGCAGTTCTTC
CASSFGGSCNEQFF